This entry lists 14 T cell receptor beta chains sequenced from one sample in a study of CD8 T cells in Susac syndrome. Random-hexamer reverse transcription was applied to about 0.5 to 1 ug RNA. A single record per CDR3 protein comes from TCRdb applying MiXCR to the immunoSEQ multiplex PCR reads. The sample lists about 180,000 distinct CDR3 sequences, roughly 94% seen once, with roughly 0.12% in the top ten. Sequencing input: CD4+ T cells from PBMCs. The receptor source for this set is a human donor with Susac syndrome.

The chain has TRBV4-2 and TRBJ2-7; tentatively, D is TRBD1 (5 bases). Germline V gene data show CDR1 as LGHNA and CDR2 as YNFKEQ. The CDR3 spans 12 residues. V dropped 2 bases and J dropped 7 bases, with 9 bases sitting between them. CDR3 nucleotide sequence: TGTGCCAGCAGCCAACAGGGTGAAGAGCAGTACTTC. Its protein is CASSQQGEEQYF.

The V call is TRBV7-2, the J call TRBJ2-5, with 12 bases matching TRBD2. The CDR3 covers 18 residues. J was trimmed by 7 bases and V by 5 bases; bases with no gene match: 17. The germline V gene has CDR1 SGHTA and CDR2 FQGNSA. The CDR3 here is CASSQRTSGTLEGGTQYF. The CDR3 coding sequence is TGTGCCAGCAGCCAACGGACTAGCGGGACTCTCGAGGGTGGGACCCAGTACTTC.

CDR3 sequence reads: CSARQQGVDNEQFF. CDR3 sequence (DNA): TGCAGTGCTAGGCAACAGGGGGTCGACAATGAGCAGTTCTTC. The chain carries TRBV20-1 and TRBJ2-1; TRBD1 agrees at 8 bases. The length of the CDR3 is 14 residues. V trimming: 3 bases; J trimming: 5 bases; junction bases outside the gene matches: 6. CDR1 and CDR2 from the germline V gene are DFQATT and SNEGSKA (reference sequence).

The chain is built from TRBV10-2 and TRBJ2-5; the D call may be TRBD1 or TRBD2 (5 bases each). V lost 8 bases to trimming and J lost 3 bases, with 19 bases between them. Germline assignment: CDR1 WSHSY and CDR2 SAAADI. The CDR3 totals 15 residues. CDR3 region: CASRERGAGEETQYF. Here the CDR3 DNA reads TGCGCCAGCCGAGAGAGGGGCGCTGGGGAAGAGACCCAGTACTTC.

This rearrangement joins TRBV7-9 to TRBJ2-7; 7 nucleotides align to TRBD2. CDR1 is SEHNR and CDR2 is FQNEAQ in the germline V gene (reference sequence). The length of the CDR3 is 15 residues. The ends lost 7 bases at V and 6 bases at J; junction bases unmatched: 15. In DNA form, the CDR3 reads TGTGCCAGCACCCCCGGGGATCGGGGGGTCCGCGAGCAGTACTTC. As protein: CASTPGDRGVREQYF.

This chain connects TRBV6-2 or TRBV6-3 to TRBJ2-5; D gene uncertain. This CDR3 has 12 amino acids. Trimming cost V 0 bases and J 3 bases, with 2 bases left between them. Germline-derived CDR1 and CDR2 are MNHEY and SVGEGT. The DNA for the CDR3 is TGTGCCAGCAGTTACTCTGAAGAGACCCAGTACTTC. This encodes CASSYSEETQYF.

This chain links TRBV5-5 with TRBJ1-2, with unresolved D. The CDR3 is made up of 14 amino acids. With 0 bases removed from V and 4 bases from J, the gap between germline ends came to 10 bases. Germline assignment: CDR1 SGHKS and CDR2 YYEKEE (reference sequence). As DNA, the CDR3 is TGTGCCAGCAGCTTGGGGACGAGGGTCTATGGCTACACCTTC. It translates to CASSLGTRVYGYTF.

The genes are TRBV4-1 and TRBJ2-2; D not resolved. Germline V gene data show CDR1 as MGHRA and CDR2 as YSYEKL. Trimming left V 0 bases short and J 2 bases short, with 7 bases between. The CDR3 covers 15 residues. CDR3 coding DNA: TGCGCCAGCAGCCAAGATGGTAGAAACACCGGGGAGCTGTTTTTT. Its translation is CASSQDGRNTGELFF.

The chain couples TRBV18 to TRBJ2-7; 9 bases agree with TRBD1. The V gene end was trimmed by 4 bases and the J gene end by 7 bases; junction bases not matched to a gene: 5. CDR1 and CDR2 (germline): KGHSH, LQKENI. The CDR3 totals 13 residues. CDR3: CASSLDRGGEQYF. The CDR3 nucleotides are TGTGCCAGCTCACTGGACAGGGGCGGAGAGCAGTACTTC.

The chain joins TRBV5-6 to TRBJ2-7, with TRBD1 as a possible D gene (5 bases). The CDR3 consists of 14 residues. V lost 6 bases and J lost 2, with 15 bases in between. Germline V CDR1 and CDR2: SGHDT, YYEEEE. The CDR3 region has the DNA TGTGCCAGCACTCATGGGGCCAGAACCTACGAGCAGTACTTC. It yields the protein CASTHGARTYEQYF.

The chain uses TRBV6-4 and TRBJ2-1, with D perhaps TRBD1 (6 bases). The CDR3 runs 14 residues. Germline loops: CDR1 MRHNA, CDR2 SNTAGT. V was cut by 9 bases and J by 3 bases, with 15 bases left in between. CDR3 amino acids: CASAPGRGYNEQFF. CDR3 DNA sequence: TGTGCCAGTGCACCAGGCAGGGGCTACAATGAGCAGTTCTTC.

The chain has TRBV7-9 and TRBJ1-4; maybe TRBD1 (6 bases). Germline V CDR1 and CDR2: SEHNR, FQNEAQ (reference sequence). V was shortened by 5 bases and J by 5 bases, with 9 bases between the two germline ends. The CDR3 sequence is 13 residues long. CDR3 DNA: TGTGCCAGCAGCCGCGGACAGAATGAAAAACTGTTTTTT. This encodes CASSRGQNEKLFF.

The chain joins TRBV3-1 to TRBJ1-1; TRBD1 agrees at 7 bases. With 4 bases clipped from V and 6 bases from J, the junction kept 5 bases outside the gene matches. The CDR3 covers 13 residues. Per germline, CDR1 LGHDT and CDR2 YNNKEL (reference sequence). The CDR3 DNA is TGTGCCAGCAGCCGACAGGGAGGGGCTGAAGCTTTCTTT. Translated, it gives CASSRQGGAEAFF.

The genes are TRBV7-2 and TRBJ2-7, with unresolved D. The CDR3 contains 14 residues. Deletions cut 5 bases from V and 3 bases from J, with 14 bases between. CDR1 and CDR2 (germline): SGHTA, FQGNSA. CDR3 nucleotides: TGTGCCAGCAGCCCAACTTACTTTGTCTACGAGCAGTACTTC. Translated: CASSPTYFVYEQYF.